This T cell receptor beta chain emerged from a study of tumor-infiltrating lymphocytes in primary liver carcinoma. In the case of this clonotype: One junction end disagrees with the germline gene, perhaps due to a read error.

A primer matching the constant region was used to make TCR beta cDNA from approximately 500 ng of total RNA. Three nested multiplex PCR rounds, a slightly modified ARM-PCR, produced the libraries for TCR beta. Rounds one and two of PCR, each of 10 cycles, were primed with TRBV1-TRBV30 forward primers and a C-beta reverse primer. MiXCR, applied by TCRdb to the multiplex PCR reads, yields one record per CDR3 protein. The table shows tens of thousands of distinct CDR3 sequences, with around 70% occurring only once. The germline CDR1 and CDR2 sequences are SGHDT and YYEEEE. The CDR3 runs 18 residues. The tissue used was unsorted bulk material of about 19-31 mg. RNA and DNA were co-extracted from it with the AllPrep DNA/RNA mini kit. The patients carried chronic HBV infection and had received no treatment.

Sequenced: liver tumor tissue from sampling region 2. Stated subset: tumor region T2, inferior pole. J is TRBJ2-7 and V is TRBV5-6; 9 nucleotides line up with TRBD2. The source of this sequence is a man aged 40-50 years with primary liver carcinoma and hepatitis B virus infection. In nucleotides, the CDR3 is TGTACCAGCAGCTTTGGAGTAGCGGGAGTCACCAGCTCCTACGAGCAGTACTTC. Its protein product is CTSSFGVAGVTSSYEQYF.